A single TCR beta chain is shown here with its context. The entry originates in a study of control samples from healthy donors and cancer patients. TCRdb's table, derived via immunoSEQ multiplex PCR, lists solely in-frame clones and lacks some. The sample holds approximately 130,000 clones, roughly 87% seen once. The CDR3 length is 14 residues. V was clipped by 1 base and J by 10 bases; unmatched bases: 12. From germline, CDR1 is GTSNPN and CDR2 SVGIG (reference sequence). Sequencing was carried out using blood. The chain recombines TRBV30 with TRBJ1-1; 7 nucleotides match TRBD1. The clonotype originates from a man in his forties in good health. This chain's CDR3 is CAWSETGYTSAAFF. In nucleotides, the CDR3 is TGTGCCTGGAGTGAGACAGGGTACACGTCGGCAGCTTTCTTT.